This T cell receptor beta chain was sequenced for a study of T cells expressing NK-cell markers. At the level of the study: From sorted CD3+CD56+NKG2C+, CD3+CD56+NKG2C- and CD3+CD56-NKG2C+ T cells came the TCR beta repertoires. Within the sequenced cohort of eight donors, seven exhibited HCMV seropositivity and one was seronegative.

Details on this clonotype: Its antigen is still unknown.

From its re-call of the 5' RACE reads, TCRdb lists each CDR3 protein once, without DNA. The sample has 500,000 or so distinct CDR3 sequences. Findings of the study overall: In a handful of donors, these clonotypes also led the CD3+CD56-NKG2C+ fraction. What remained unclear was the HCMV specificity of expanded NKG2C+ T cell clones.

Germline CDR1 and CDR2: MNHEY and SMNVEV (reference sequence). The CDR3 is 14 residues long. The chain links TRBV27 to TRBJ2-3; TCRdb gives TRBD1 as the D gene, but with no DNA this cannot be confirmed. This TCR derives from a man aged 18 to 29 in good health. Sequenced material: blood T cells: a sorted CD56 or NKG2C T cell subset, CD4+ or CD8+ T cells, or bulk PBMC T cells (not recorded which). The CDR3: CASSLLGTGGLIYF.